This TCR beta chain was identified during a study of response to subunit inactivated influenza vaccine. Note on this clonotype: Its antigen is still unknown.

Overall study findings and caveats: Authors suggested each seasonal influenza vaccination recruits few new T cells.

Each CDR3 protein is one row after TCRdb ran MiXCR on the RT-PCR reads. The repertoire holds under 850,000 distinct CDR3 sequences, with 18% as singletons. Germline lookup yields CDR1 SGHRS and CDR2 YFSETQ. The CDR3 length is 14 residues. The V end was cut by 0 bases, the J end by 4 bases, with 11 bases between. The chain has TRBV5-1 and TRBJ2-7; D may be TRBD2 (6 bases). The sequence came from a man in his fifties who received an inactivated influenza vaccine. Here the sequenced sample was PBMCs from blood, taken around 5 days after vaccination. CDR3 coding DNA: TGCGCCAGCAGCTTGGCTATCGGGAGTTACGAGCAGTACTTC. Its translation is CASSLAIGSYEQYF. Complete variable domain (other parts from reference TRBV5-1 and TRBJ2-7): KAGVTQTPRYLIKTRGQQVTLSCSPISGHRSVSWYQQTPGQGLQFLFEYFSETQRNKGNFPGRFSGRQFSNSRSEMNVSTLELGDSALYLCASSLAIGSYEQYFGPGTRLTVT.